A selection of T cell receptor beta chains follows, all from one sample in a study of blood T cell repertoires in COVID-19. Assay used: immunoSEQ multiplex PCR; TCRdb lists only in-frame clones, some missing. The sample yields 430,000 or so clones, more than 75% seen once. Sequences were obtained from PBMCs or T cells enriched from blood (not recorded which). The receptors stem from a woman aged 40 to 50 who had recovered from COVID-19. Each CDR3 is given without its conserved first and last residue. Fields, in order: D gene, V gene, J gene, CDR3 protein. A D gene is named only where the DNA matches it firmly.

>NA|TRBV5-5|TRBJ2-5
ASSLVPLQETQY
>TRBD2|TRBV6-2/TRBV6-3|TRBJ2-2
ASSRRTSGTRFTGELF
>TRBD2|TRBV7-6|TRBJ2-3
ASSLALAAAGSTDTQY
>NA|TRBV4-1|TRBJ2-7
ASSQDVSQGEQY
>NA|TRBV4-3|TRBJ2-6
ASSQDLDTAGANVLT
>NA|TRBV9|TRBJ2-4
ASSVGETRNIQY
>NA|TRBV2|TRBJ2-1
ASKLVTEQF
>NA|TRBV21-1|TRBJ1-2
ASSKDRGLTGYT
>NA|TRBV7-7|TRBJ2-7
ASSPNGATYEQY
>TRBD1|TRBV5-4|TRBJ1-3
ASSLGRGHGSDTIY
>NA|TRBV4-1|TRBJ2-1
ASSQDRGEQF
>NA|TRBV7-8|TRBJ2-7
ASSFQRADYYEQY
>TRBD2|TRBV4-1|TRBJ2-3
ASKLAGSGDTQY
>NA|TRBV5-1|TRBJ1-6
ASSYVLPRHHNSPLH
>TRBD1|TRBV19|TRBJ1-2
ASTLEGGQGLRGYT
>TRBD2|TRBV11-3|TRBJ2-5
ASSLVLASGLPQETQY
>TRBD1|TRBV30|TRBJ2-2
AWSVQGTGELF
>TRBD2|TRBV18|TRBJ2-7
ASSPPSGSGGSEQY
>NA|TRBV24-1|TRBJ1-2
ATSDPTGNPGNGYT
>NA|TRBV6-5|TRBJ1-1
ASSLFYPGRNTEAF
>TRBD1|TRBV9|TRBJ1-2
ASSVASIGQEVGGYT
>NA|TRBV6-4|TRBJ2-2
ASTLSRDTGELF
>TRBD2|TRBV5-1|TRBJ2-2
ASSLEGSGYAGELF
>NA|TRBV5-1|TRBJ1-1
ASSDQQGNTEAF
>NA|TRBV5-6|TRBJ2-1
ASSPDSYEQF
>TRBD1|TRBV12-3/TRBV12-4|TRBJ2-5
ASSGTVIETQY
>TRBD2|TRBV11-2|TRBJ2-7
ASSLTSGSSYEQY
>TRBD1|TRBV5-5|TRBJ2-3
ASSPDRVSTDTQY
>NA|TRBV5-4|TRBJ1-1
ASSLVTGVTEAF
>NA|TRBV27|TRBJ2-3
ASSLMAPGTGRDTQY
>NA|TRBV7-2|TRBJ1-2
ASSLVAGSYGYT
>TRBD1|TRBV11-2|TRBJ2-7
ASSSSLDRGPYEQY
>TRBD1|TRBV5-4|TRBJ2-7
ASSLAGQWKGYEQY
>TRBD1|TRBV6-2/TRBV6-3|TRBJ2-5
ASSQGVTQY
>TRBD1|TRBV4-3|TRBJ1-3
ASSQDRGPGNTIY
>TRBD2|TRBV3-1/TRBV3-2|TRBJ2-5
ASSQDKGLAVETQY
>TRBD2|TRBV5-1|TRBJ2-2
ASSLVGEGNAGELF
>NA|TRBV6-2/TRBV6-3|TRBJ1-5
ASSRTGDNQPQH
>TRBD2|TRBV3-1/TRBV3-2|TRBJ2-1
ASSQESLLAVNEQF
>NA|TRBV3-1/TRBV3-2|TRBJ1-2
ASSQALGTYSSYGYT
>NA|TRBV6-5|TRBJ1-1
ASSYWTRGHTEAF
>TRBD1|TRBV5-6|TRBJ1-1
ASSPRQGVEAF
>NA|TRBV9|TRBJ1-1
ASSVGLGDTEAF
>NA|TRBV7-2|TRBJ1-1
ASSSGTLEAAF
>NA|TRBV7-6|TRBJ2-7
ASSYRDIGEQY
>TRBD2|TRBV15|TRBJ2-7
ATSVGSGRDEQY
>NA|TRBV15|TRBJ1-1
ATSRGKRSSAAEAF
>NA|TRBV7-2|TRBJ1-3
ASSPAGGVGNTIY
>NA|TRBV6-2/TRBV6-3|TRBJ1-5
ASSGGGGNQPQH